Listed below are T cell receptor beta chains from one sample, sequenced in a study of blood T cell repertoires in COVID-19. Data came from immunoSEQ multiplex PCR; TCRdb stores just in-frame clones and leaves some out. This sample has roughly 160,000 clones; around four fifths occur once, and the top ten carry 2.5% to 3%. The sample taken for sequencing was peripheral blood. These receptors all stem from a woman aged 55-70 years with acute or convalescent COVID-19. Both conserved end residues are part of each CDR3. Fields, in order: clone size, V gene, D gene, J gene, CDR3 protein, CDR3 DNA. A D gene is named only where the DNA matches it firmly. Rows may omit the clone size; those that give it use once, few, many or a size class.

clone_size: NA
v_call: TRBV28
d_call: TRBD1
j_call: TRBJ2-7
cdr3_aa: CASSPRDSVYEQYF
cdr3_nt: TGTGCCAGCAGTCCCCGGGACAGTGTTTACGAGCAGTACTTC

clone_size: NA
v_call: TRBV9
d_call: TRBD2
j_call: TRBJ2-3
cdr3_aa: CASRPVERGAGDTQYF
cdr3_nt: TGTGCCAGCAGACCCGTGGAGCGGGGGGCAGGAGATACGCAGTATTTT

clone_size: NA
v_call: TRBV19
d_call: NA
j_call: TRBJ1-6
cdr3_aa: CASTYYRGSDSPLHF
cdr3_nt: TGTGCCAGTACCTATTACCGGGGATCTGATTCACCCCTCCACTTT

clone_size: NA
v_call: TRBV12-3/TRBV12-4
d_call: NA
j_call: TRBJ2-7
cdr3_aa: CASSFLEGYEQYF
cdr3_nt: TGTGCCAGCAGTTTCTTGGAGGGGTACGAGCAGTACTTC

clone_size: NA
v_call: TRBV9
d_call: TRBD2
j_call: TRBJ2-5
cdr3_aa: CASSVEGTSGGALETQYF
cdr3_nt: TGTGCCAGCAGCGTAGAAGGGACTAGCGGGGGGGCCTTAGAGACCCAGTACTTC

clone_size: NA
v_call: TRBV6-6
d_call: NA
j_call: TRBJ2-3
cdr3_aa: CASSTGHRTDTQYF
cdr3_nt: TGTGCCAGCAGTACGGGACATCGCACAGATACGCAGTATTTT

clone_size: NA
v_call: TRBV7-2
d_call: NA
j_call: TRBJ1-1
cdr3_aa: CASSLEGAGRLEAFF
cdr3_nt: TGTGCCAGCAGCTTAGAAGGGGCAGGGCGCTTGGAAGCTTTCTTT

clone_size: NA
v_call: TRBV4-1
d_call: NA
j_call: TRBJ1-4
cdr3_aa: CASSRSEVTNEKLFF
cdr3_nt: TGCGCCAGCAGCCGCAGCGAAGTAACTAATGAAAAACTGTTTTTT

clone_size: once
v_call: TRBV7-6
d_call: NA
j_call: TRBJ2-3
cdr3_aa: CASSSRTPGTDTQYF
cdr3_nt: TGTGCCAGCAGTTCCCGGACTCCTGGCACAGATACGCAGTATTTT

clone_size: NA
v_call: TRBV6-5
d_call: NA
j_call: TRBJ1-1
cdr3_aa: CASSYEEGTEAFF
cdr3_nt: TGTGCCAGCAGTTACGAGGAGGGGACTGAAGCTTTCTTT

clone_size: NA
v_call: TRBV3-1/TRBV3-2
d_call: NA
j_call: TRBJ1-1
cdr3_aa: CASSQGRGITEAFF
cdr3_nt: TGTGCCAGCAGCCAGGGCAGGGGTATCACTGAAGCTTTCTTT

clone_size: NA
v_call: TRBV6-2/TRBV6-3
d_call: NA
j_call: TRBJ1-5
cdr3_aa: CASSYSTDRSQPQHF
cdr3_nt: TGTGCCAGCAGTTACTCCACCGACAGGTCTCAGCCCCAGCATTTT

clone_size: NA
v_call: TRBV6-1
d_call: TRBD2
j_call: TRBJ2-3
cdr3_aa: CAGGVAATDTQYF
cdr3_nt: TGTGCCGGGGGGGTGGCTGCCACAGATACGCAGTATTTT